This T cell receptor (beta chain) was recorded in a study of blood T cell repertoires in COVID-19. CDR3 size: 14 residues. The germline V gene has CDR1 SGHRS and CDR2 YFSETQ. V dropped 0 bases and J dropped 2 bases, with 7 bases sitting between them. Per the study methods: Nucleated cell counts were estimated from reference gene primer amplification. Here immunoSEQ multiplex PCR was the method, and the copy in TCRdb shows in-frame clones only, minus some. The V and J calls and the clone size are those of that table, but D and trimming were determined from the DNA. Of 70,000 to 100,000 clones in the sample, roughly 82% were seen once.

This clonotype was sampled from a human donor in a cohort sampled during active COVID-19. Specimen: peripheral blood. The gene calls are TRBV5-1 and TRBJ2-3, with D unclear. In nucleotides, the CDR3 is TGCGCCAGCAGCTTGGGGTTGGCCACAGATACGCAGTATTTT. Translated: CASSLGLATDTQYF. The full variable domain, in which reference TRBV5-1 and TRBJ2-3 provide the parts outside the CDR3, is KAGVTQTPRYLIKTRGQQVTLSCSPISGHRSVSWYQQTPGQGLQFLFEYFSETQRNKGNFPGRFSGRQFSNSRSEMNVSTLELGDSALYLCASSLGLATDTQYFGPGTRLTVL.